The 15 T cell receptor beta chains below were found in one sample sequenced in a study of tumor and adjacent non-tumor tissue in lung cancer. TCRbeta libraries were built with three rounds of nested PCR, modified from ARM-PCR. TCRdb reprocessed the multiplex PCR reads via MiXCR and lists one record per CDR3 protein. Here the sample spans fewer than 75,000 distinct CDR3 sequences, 76% being singletons. No cell sorting was done before RNA was extracted from the tissue. More than 3 cm separated this lung sample from the edge of the tumor. Sequencing used distant non-tumor lung tissue. Every receptor here comes from a man aged 55 to 70 with non-small cell lung cancer.

As regards this clonotype: A much more abundant neighbour one base away suggests this may be a read error. Given the absence of the conserved phenylalanine or tryptophan at the CDR3 end, a read error is likely. The rearrangement uses TRBV20-1 and TRBJ1-2; D gene ambiguous. Trimming left V 6 bases short and J 4 bases short, with 15 bases between. CDR1 is DFQATT and CDR2 is SNEGSKA in the germline V gene (reference sequence). CDR3 size: 13 residues. CDR3 bases: TGCAGTGCCCACTCCGACCGAGTCTATGGCTACACCTTG. It encodes CSAHSDRVYGYTL.

This clonotype was found many times. This chain uses TRBV5-8 with TRBJ1-2; D gene uncertain. With 2 bases removed from V and 5 bases from J, the gap between germline ends came to 16 bases. Germline assignment: CDR1 SGHTS and CDR2 YDEGEE. The CDR3 consists of 15 residues. The CDR3 nucleotides read TGTGCCAGCAGCTTTTTTCCGCTAACCCTTTATGGCTACACCTTC. Residues: CASSFFPLTLYGYTF.

As regards this clonotype: Being one base from a much bigger clone, this may be a read error. V is TRBV20-1 and J is TRBJ2-3, with 11 bases matching TRBD2. J gave up 6 bases and V 3 bases, and 11 bases lay outside the gene matches. The CDR3 contains 16 residues. The germline CDR1 and CDR2 sequences are DFQATT and SNEGSKA (reference sequence). CDR3 amino acids: CSASEGGTSGSDTQYF. The DNA for the CDR3 is TGCAGTGCTAGTGAAGGCGGGACTAGCGGTTCCGATACGCAGTATTTT.

This clonotype showed up just once. V is TRBV19 and J is TRBJ2-1; 7 nucleotides agree with TRBD2. This CDR3 contains 18 residues. The V and J ends lost 8 bases and 2 bases, in that order; junction bases with no gene match: 18. Per germline, CDR1 LNHDA and CDR2 SQIVND (reference sequence). The CDR3 protein is CASRLSSIPAGAYNEQFF. The CDR3 nucleotides are TGTGCCAGTCGGCTCTCTAGCATCCCGGCGGGAGCCTACAATGAGCAGTTCTTC.

This clonotype has at least ten counts. V and J are TRBV28 and TRBJ2-1; 10 bases agree with TRBD2. Germline loops: CDR1 MDHEN, CDR2 SYDVKM. The length of the CDR3 is 16 residues. J gave up 6 bases and V 3 bases, and 8 bases lay outside the gene matches. CDR3 amino acids: CASSLLLAGVSNEQFF. DNA for the CDR3: TGTGCCAGCAGTTTGCTCCTAGCGGGAGTTAGCAATGAGCAGTTCTTC.

The chain carries TRBV6-1 and TRBJ2-2; D may be TRBD2 (5 bases). The CDR3 runs 17 residues. Between the trimmed V and J ends, which lost 8 bases and 0 bases, there was a span of 19 bases. In germline, CDR1 is MNHNS, CDR2 SASEGT. In nucleotides, the CDR3 is TGTGCCAGCCAGTTGACAACTAGGTGGGCGAACACCGGGGAGCTGTTTTTT. It specifies CASQLTTRWANTGELFF.

The chain uses TRBV5-1 and TRBJ2-5; D is perhaps TRBD2 (6 bases). The CDR3 runs to 16 residues. CDR1 is SGHRS, CDR2 YFSETQ, per germline. Trimming shortened V by 0 bases and J by 0 bases, and 12 bases separated the two germline ends. CDR3 DNA: TGCGCCAGCAGCTTGGGACCGACGGGGGACCAAGAGACCCAGTACTTC. Protein: CASSLGPTGDQETQYF.

The chain joins TRBV28 to TRBJ2-3, with unresolved D. The CDR3 is 14 residues long. Trimming took off 3 bases at V and 13 bases at J, with 20 bases between the two ends. Per germline, CDR1 MDHEN and CDR2 SYDVKM. This CDR3 reads CASSFVSGTDTEYF. CDR3 nucleotides: TGTGCCAGCAGTTTCGTTTCGGGCACAGATACAGAGTATTTT.

Details on this clonotype: A junction end diverges from the germline sequence, so it may reflect a read error. The J gene is TRBJ2-7, the V gene TRBV12-3 or TRBV12-4; D may be TRBD1 (6 bases). The CDR3 contains 14 residues. The CDR3 loop is CASSFLGGSYEPYF. The DNA of the CDR3 is TGTGCCAGCAGTTTTCTTGGGGGCTCATACGAGCCGTACTTC.

Details on this clonotype: A read error may explain this, as a much larger clone is one base away. V and J are TRBV14 and TRBJ2-4; 10 positions match TRBD1. The CDR3 totals 20 residues. CDR1 SGHDN and CDR2 FVKESK come from the germline V gene. The CDR3 DNA reads as TGTGTCAGCAGCCAAGTCTCCCTACCGGGACAGGGGAGAGCCAAAAACATTCAGTACTTC. It translates to CVSSQVSLPGQGRAKNIQYF.

This clonotype was counted many times. A much more abundant neighbour one base away suggests this may be a read error. The chain recombines TRBV5-4 with TRBJ2-3; D gene uncertain. Trimming stripped 4 bases from V and 1 base from J, with 4 bases between. Per germline, CDR1 SGHNT and CDR2 YYREEE (reference sequence). The length of the CDR3 is 12 residues. The CDR3 is CASSLRTDTQYF. CDR3 nucleotides: TGTGCCAGCAGCCTCCGCACAGATACGCAGTATTTT.

This chain joins TRBV29-1 and TRBJ2-5; weak D call: TRBD1 (5 bases). The V gene's germline CDR1 is SQVTM and CDR2 ANQGSEA. CDR3 length: 13 amino acids. Trimming shortened V by 2 bases and J by 9 bases, and 16 bases separated the two germline ends. The DNA of the CDR3 is TGCAGCGTTGAAACAAGTGTACAAGGGGCCCAGTACTTC. As protein: CSVETSVQGAQYF.

As for this clonotype: One junction end does not reproduce the germline sequence, and a read error may be involved. The chain recombines TRBV11-3 with TRBJ2-3; weak D call: TRBD1 (5 bases). This CDR3 contains 15 residues. Per germline, CDR1 SGHNT and CDR2 YENEEA. Written as DNA, the CDR3 is TGTGCCAGCAGCCCATTGGGCGTGGGCACAGGTACGCAGTATTTT. Amino acids: CASSPLGVGTGTQYF.

This clonotype occurred a few times. A read error is possible here, since a much larger clone lies one base away. The rearrangement links TRBV20-1 to TRBJ2-3, with 12 bases identical to TRBD2. The CDR3 length is 13 residues. V lost 7 bases and J lost 3; bases outside the gene matches: 2. CDR1 and CDR2 from the germline V gene are DFQATT and SNEGSKA (reference sequence). The CDR3 region is CSVTSGRTDTQYF. CDR3 in DNA: TGCAGTGTGACTAGCGGGAGAACAGATACGCAGTATTTT.

For this clonotype: An end of the junction differs from the germline gene, which may be a read error. J is TRBJ2-1 and V is TRBV4-1; 10 bases line up with TRBD1. The germline V gene has CDR1 MGHRA and CDR2 YSYEKL. This CDR3 region has 14 residues. The CDR3 sequence is CASSPRDRGNEQLF. As DNA, the CDR3 is TGCGCCAGCAGCCCCCGGGACAGGGGCAATGAGCAACTCTTC.